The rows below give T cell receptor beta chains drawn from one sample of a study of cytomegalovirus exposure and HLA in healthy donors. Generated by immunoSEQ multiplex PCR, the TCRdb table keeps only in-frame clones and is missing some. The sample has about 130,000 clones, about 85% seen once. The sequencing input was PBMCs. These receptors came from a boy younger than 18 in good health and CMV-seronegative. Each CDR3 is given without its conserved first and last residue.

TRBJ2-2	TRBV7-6	ASSTIFTSGGAGELF
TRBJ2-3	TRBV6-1	ASTWRGGTDTQY
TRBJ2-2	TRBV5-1	ASSLGLDSSTGELF
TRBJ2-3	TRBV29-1	SARDRGNTDTQY
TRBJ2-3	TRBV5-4	ASSLVGLAGGYTDTQY
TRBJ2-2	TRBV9	ASSPNPTSTGELF
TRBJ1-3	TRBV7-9	ASSPSGGSRDTIY
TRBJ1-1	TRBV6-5	ASSYVGVGMNTEAF
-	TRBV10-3	AISDNYEQY
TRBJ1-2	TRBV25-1	ASSESGQGYGYT
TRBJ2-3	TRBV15	ATHEEGLDDTQY
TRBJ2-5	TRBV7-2	ASSLGHYVGQKETQY
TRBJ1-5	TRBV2	ASSVRRADQPQH
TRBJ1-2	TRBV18	ASSPPNTVYGYT
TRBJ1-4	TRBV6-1	ASSEGAGINEKLF
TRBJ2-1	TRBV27	ASSLPKSGTAFYNEQF
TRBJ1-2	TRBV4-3	ASSQVTGGVDGYT
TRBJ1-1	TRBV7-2	ASSDDRGNTEAF
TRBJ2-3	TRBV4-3	ASSQDPGTGSDTQY
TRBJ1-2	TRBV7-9	ASSPGGRGYT
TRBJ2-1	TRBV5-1	ASSIRTASNEQF
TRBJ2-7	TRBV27	ASRRTGTRIAYEQY
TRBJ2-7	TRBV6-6	ASSQDRGLGYEQY
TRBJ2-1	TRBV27	ASSVLAGGYNEQF
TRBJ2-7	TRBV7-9	SSSRTDYEQY
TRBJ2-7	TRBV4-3	ASSQELGSRPYEQY
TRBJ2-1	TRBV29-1	SVDYPGTYNEQF
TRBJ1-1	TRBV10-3	AINPGAYAEAF
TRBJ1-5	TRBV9	ASSVDVGGGRVH
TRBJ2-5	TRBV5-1	ASSLGLTQETQY
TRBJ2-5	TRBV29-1	SVLRLAGGQETQY
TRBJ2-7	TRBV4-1	ASNIYEQY
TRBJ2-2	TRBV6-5	ASKISGVPTGELF
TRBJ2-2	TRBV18	ASSRRLLDRADTGELF
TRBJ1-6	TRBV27	ASSFQGTYNSPLH
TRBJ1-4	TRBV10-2	ASSATSEKLF
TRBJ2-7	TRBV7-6	ASSWDTPYEQY
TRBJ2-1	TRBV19	ASSPGLAGLSYNEQF
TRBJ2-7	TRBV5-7	ASSIVTGAPTYEQY
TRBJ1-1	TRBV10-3	AINGDGTEAF
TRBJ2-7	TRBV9	ASSVGGGTYEQY